The clone carrying this TCR beta chain was recorded only once. Its specificity is not known. The CDR3 has 14 amino acids. The germline CDR1 and CDR2 sequences are MNHEY and SMNVEV (reference sequence). The V and J ends lost 6 bases and 6 bases, in that order; junction bases with no gene match: 4. The record originates from a study of cytomegalovirus exposure and HLA in healthy donors. Overall study findings and caveats: Some TCR beta chains (164 of them) were listed as cytomegalovirus-associated. HLA alleles showed associations with 16,951 TCR beta sequences in a later analysis, at a 0.05 false discovery rate. As a later analysis showed, a missense DCLRE1C variant was linked to trimming of TCR beta V- and J-genes. Reports indicate that TCR beta sequences accurately predicted the HLA-A and HLA-B alleles of most subjects.

Primers for the PCR totalled 60 Vbeta and 13 Jbeta. Data came from immunoSEQ multiplex PCR; TCRdb stores just in-frame clones and leaves some out. The repertoire holds around 150,000 clones, with 80% as singletons. Sequences were obtained from PBMCs. The source of this sequence is a man aged 25 to 45 in good health and CMV-seronegative. The chain joins TRBV27 to TRBJ2-3; 12 positions agree with TRBD2. Here the CDR3 reads CASRGLAGRDTQYF. The CDR3 nucleotides are TGTGCCAGCAGGGGACTAGCGGGCCGGGATACGCAGTATTTT.